A single sample is the source of the 20 T cell receptor beta chains below, sequenced in a study of OX40 agonist ivuxolimab in advanced cancers. The data were produced by immunoSEQ multiplex PCR, yet TCRdb's version contains in-frame clones alone and is incomplete. The sample carries roughly 110,000 clones, about 91% recorded once. Sequenced material: CD4+ or CD8+ T cells sorted from blood, taken in a trial of the OX40 agonist ivuxolimab. Receptors originate from an adult with an advanced solid tumor such as melanoma, head and neck, liver or kidney cancer.

V is TRBV28 and J is TRBJ1-1; D ambiguous. The CDR3 consists of 16 residues. Germline V gene data show CDR1 as MDHEN and CDR2 as SYDVKM. V was clipped by 2 bases and J by 2 bases, with 15 bases between them. CDR3 sequence reads: CASSLERALPNTEAFF. CDR3 in DNA: TGTGCCAGCAGTTTAGAGAGGGCTTTACCCAACACTGAAGCTTTCTTT. The full variable domain, with the rest looked up from reference TRBV28 and TRBJ1-1, is DVKVTQSSRYLVKRTGEKVFLECVQDMDHENMFWYRQDPGLGLRLIYFSYDVKMKEKGDIPEGYSVSREKKERFSLILESASTNQTSMYLCASSLERALPNTEAFFGQGTRLTVV.

The chain uses TRBV27 and TRBJ2-2; unclear D gene. V was cut by 2 bases and J by 4 bases, with 11 bases left in between. The CDR3 contains 15 residues. The germline V gene encodes CDR1 MNHEY and CDR2 SMNVEV (reference sequence). CDR3 sequence reads: CASSLISSGTGELFF. The CDR3 DNA sequence: TGTGCCAGCAGTTTAATTAGCTCGGGCACCGGGGAGCTGTTTTTT.

The chain links TRBV6-1 to TRBJ1-2, with 7 nucleotides matching TRBD1. V lost 6 bases and J lost 6; bases outside the gene matches: 7. The germline V gene encodes CDR1 MNHNS and CDR2 SASEGT. The CDR3 contains 13 residues. The CDR3 DNA reads as TGTGCCAGCAGACGAACAGGGGACCATGGCTACACCTTC. Encoded protein: CASRRTGDHGYTF.

The chain recombines TRBV2 with TRBJ1-5, with 7 bases fitting TRBD1. V shed 7 bases, J shed 6 bases, and the junction held 9 bases outside the gene matches. CDR3 length equals 14 residues. Germline V gene lookup returns CDR1 SNHLY and CDR2 FYNNEI. CDR3 region: CASTGQSQVQPQHF. The CDR3 DNA follows: TGTGCCAGCACGGGACAGTCGCAGGTTCAGCCCCAGCATTTT.

CDR3 sequence: CASSYLLSGRPGEQFF. In DNA form, the CDR3 reads TGTGCCAGCAGTTACCTCTTGAGCGGGAGGCCGGGTGAGCAGTTCTTC. V gene TRBV6-5 combines with J gene TRBJ2-1; 9 bases map to TRBD2. In germline, CDR1 is MNHEY, CDR2 SVGAGI. The CDR3 sequence is 16 residues long. V was pared by 2 bases and J by 9 bases, with 11 bases of the junction left unmatched.

Only a few counts were recorded for this clone. The V call is TRBV6-1, the J call TRBJ1-1, with 8 bases matching TRBD1. The CDR3 consists of 14 residues. V shed 10 bases and J 1 base; nucleotides not matched to a gene: 8. Germline V gives CDR1 MNHNS, CDR2 SASEGT. The CDR3 protein is CATGTGRRNTEAFF. CDR3 bases: TGTGCCACCGGGACAGGCCGGAGGAACACTGAAGCTTTCTTT.

V gene TRBV11-2 combines with J gene TRBJ1-1, with TRBD1 matching over 7 bases. Looked up from germline, CDR1 is SGHAT and CDR2 is FQNNGV. This CDR3 comprises 15 residues. Trimming took 1 base from V and 2 from J; bases not matched to a gene: 4. CDR3 region: CASSLGGQPNTEAFF. The CDR3 DNA follows: TGTGCCAGCAGCTTAGGGGGACAGCCTAACACTGAAGCTTTCTTT. Variable domain in full (rest from reference TRBV11-2 and TRBJ1-1): EAGVAQSPRYKIIEKRQSVAFWCNPISGHATLYWYQQILGQGPKLLIQFQNNGVVDDSQLPKDRFSAERLKGVDSTLKIQPAKLEDSAVYLCASSLGGQPNTEAFFGQGTRLTVV.

This clone has only a few counts. This sequence joins TRBV7-9 and TRBJ1-1; D remains ambiguous. CDR1 is SEHNR, CDR2 FQNEAQ, per germline (reference sequence). The CDR3 spans 13 residues. V was trimmed by 6 bases and J by 3 bases, leaving 11 bases between them. Written as DNA, the CDR3 is TGTGCCAGCAGTCCATTCTGGGACACTGAAGCTTTCTTT. This encodes CASSPFWDTEAFF. Drawing the rest from reference TRBV7-9 and TRBJ1-1, the complete variable domain is DTGVSQNPRHKITKRGQNVTFRCDPISEHNRLYWYRQTLGQGPEFLTYFQNEAQLEKSRLLSDRFSAERPKGSFSTLEIQRTEQGDSAMYLCASSPFWDTEAFFGQGTRLTVV.

This clone was observed a single time. This rearrangement joins TRBV6-5 to TRBJ2-7; D is unresolved. This CDR3 is 13 amino acids long. The V end lost 6 bases, the J end lost 4 bases, and 13 bases lay between the germline ends. From germline, CDR1 is MNHEY and CDR2 SVGAGI. This chain's CDR3 is CASRDEKGYEQYF. The CDR3 DNA is TGTGCCAGCAGAGACGAGAAGGGATACGAGCAGTACTTC.

The chain is built from TRBV4-2 and TRBJ2-5; 9 positions agree with TRBD2. V lost 2 bases to trimming and J lost 2 bases; unmatched junction nucleotides: 12. There are 18 residues in the CDR3. Germline V gene lookup returns CDR1 LGHNA and CDR2 YNFKEQ. CDR3 loop: CASSQYPLAGSPQETQYF. The CDR3 DNA reads as TGTGCCAGCAGCCAATACCCTCTAGCGGGGAGCCCGCAAGAGACCCAGTACTTC.

The V gene is TRBV7-9, the J gene TRBJ1-2; 8 bases match TRBD1. Trimming at V came to 5 bases and at J to 2 bases, leaving 4 bases not matched to a gene. CDR1 is SEHNR, CDR2 FQNEAQ, per germline (reference sequence). CDR3 length equals 14 residues. This CDR3 reads CASSVNRGNYGYTF. Here the CDR3 DNA reads TGTGCCAGCAGCGTAAACAGGGGGAACTATGGCTACACCTTC.

This sequence joins TRBV18 and TRBJ2-7; 8 bases match TRBD1. Trimming removed 4 bases from V and 1 base from J; junction bases left unmatched: 3. The CDR3 is 14 residues long. The germline V gene encodes CDR1 KGHSH and CDR2 LQKENI. The CDR3 DNA reads TGTGCCAGCTCACAACGGACAGGGTCCTACGAGCAGTACTTC. Protein product: CASSQRTGSYEQYF.

The V gene is TRBV6-1, the J gene TRBJ2-7; 8 bases are a match to TRBD2. The CDR3 length is 15 residues. The germline V gene has CDR1 MNHNS and CDR2 SASEGT. J lost 4 bases, V lost 6 bases, and 11 bases had no gene match. CDR3 amino acids: CASSRDGGEVYEQYF. The CDR3 DNA follows: TGTGCCAGCAGCCGGGACGGGGGGGAAGTATACGAGCAGTACTTC.

Of note for this clone: The same CDR3 arises from other DNA sequences in this sample as well. This sequence joins TRBV28 and TRBJ1-1; D remains unclear. The CDR3 covers 14 residues. Germline V gene lookup returns CDR1 MDHEN and CDR2 SYDVKM. Trimming took off 2 bases at V and 0 bases at J, with 7 bases between the two ends. The CDR3 region has the DNA TGTGCCAGCAGTTTAGGAGGGTTGAACACTGAAGCTTTCTTT. Its translation is CASSLGGLNTEAFF.

CDR3 in amino acids: CASSPGLASTYEQYF. The CDR3 coding sequence is TGTGCCAGCAGCCCGGGACTAGCGTCTACCTACGAGCAGTACTTC. The gene calls are TRBV6-4 and TRBJ2-7, with 10 bases aligning to TRBD2. This CDR3 comprises 15 residues. Trimming at V came to 6 bases and at J to 2 bases, leaving 7 bases not matched to a gene. From germline, CDR1 is MRHNA and CDR2 SNTAGT.

The rearrangement links TRBV4-2 to TRBJ1-2; D is perhaps TRBD1 (5 bases). Germline V lookup: CDR1 LGHNA, CDR2 YNFKEQ. Trimming pared 6 bases from V and 4 bases from J, leaving 12 bases between. This CDR3 contains 13 residues. The CDR3 loop reads CASRPGLTYGYTF. DNA of the CDR3: TGTGCCAGCAGGCCGGGACTGACCTATGGCTACACCTTC.

The chain joins TRBV5-4 to TRBJ2-5; D not certain. Trimming took 3 bases from V and 5 from J, leaving 8 bases between them. The CDR3 extends over 12 amino acids. In germline, CDR1 is SGHNT, CDR2 YYREEE (reference sequence). In DNA, the CDR3 is TGTGCCAGCAGCTCCCCTGGGGAGACCCAGTACTTC. This gives the protein CASSSPGETQYF.

The chain links TRBV11-2 to TRBJ1-4; D unresolved. Trimming took off 5 bases at V and 5 bases at J, with 18 bases between the two ends. CDR1 is SGHAT and CDR2 is FQNNGV in the germline V gene. The CDR3 is 16 residues long. CDR3 loop: CASSVQTGISNEKLFF. CDR3 DNA: TGTGCCAGCAGCGTACAGACCGGGATATCAAATGAAAAACTGTTTTTT.

The V gene is TRBV2, the J gene TRBJ1-2; 7 nucleotides align to TRBD1. With V trimmed by 3 bases and J by 8 bases, 6 bases remained unmatched. The germline CDR1 and CDR2 sequences are SNHLY and FYNNEI. The CDR3 extends over 13 amino acids. CDR3 in DNA: TGTGCCAGCAGTGACCGACAGGGCGGGGGCTACACCTTC. Amino acid sequence: CASSDRQGGGYTF.

Only one count was recorded for this clone. The V and J genes are TRBV29-1 and TRBJ2-7; 7 nucleotides match TRBD2. J gave up 1 base and V 4 bases, and 4 bases lay outside the gene matches. Germline CDR1 and CDR2: SQVTM and ANQGSEA. The CDR3 is made up of 13 amino acids. DNA for the CDR3: TGCAGCGTTGTGCTAGCGGAATCCTACGAGCAGTACTTC. Amino acids: CSVVLAESYEQYF.